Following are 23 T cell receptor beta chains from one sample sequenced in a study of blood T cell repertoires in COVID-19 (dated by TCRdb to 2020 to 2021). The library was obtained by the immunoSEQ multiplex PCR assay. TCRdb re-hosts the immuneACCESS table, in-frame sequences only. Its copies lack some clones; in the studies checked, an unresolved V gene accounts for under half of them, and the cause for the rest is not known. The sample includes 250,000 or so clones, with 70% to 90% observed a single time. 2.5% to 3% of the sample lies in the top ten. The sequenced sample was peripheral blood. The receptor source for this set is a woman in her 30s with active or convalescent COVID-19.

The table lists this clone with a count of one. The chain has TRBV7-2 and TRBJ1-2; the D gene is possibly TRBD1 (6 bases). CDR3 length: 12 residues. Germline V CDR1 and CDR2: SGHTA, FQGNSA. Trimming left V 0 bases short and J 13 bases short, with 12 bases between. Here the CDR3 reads CASSLARDTRTF. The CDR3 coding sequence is TGTGCCAGCAGCTTAGCGAGGGACACTCGCACCTTC.

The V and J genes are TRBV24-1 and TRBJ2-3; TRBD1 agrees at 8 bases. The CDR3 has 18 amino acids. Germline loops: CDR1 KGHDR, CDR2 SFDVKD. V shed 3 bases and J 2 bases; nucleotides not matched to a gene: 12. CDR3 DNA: TGTGCCACCAGTGATCATCGGGGCCGGGACAGGTCCACAGATACGCAGTATTTT. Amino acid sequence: CATSDHRGRDRSTDTQYF.

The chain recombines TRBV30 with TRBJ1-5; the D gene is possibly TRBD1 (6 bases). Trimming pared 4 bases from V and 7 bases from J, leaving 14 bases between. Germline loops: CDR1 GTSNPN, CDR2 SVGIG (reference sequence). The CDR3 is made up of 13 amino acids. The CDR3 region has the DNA TGTGCCTGGACGTCGGGGGGCGGACAGCCCCAGCATTTT. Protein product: CAWTSGGGQPQHF.

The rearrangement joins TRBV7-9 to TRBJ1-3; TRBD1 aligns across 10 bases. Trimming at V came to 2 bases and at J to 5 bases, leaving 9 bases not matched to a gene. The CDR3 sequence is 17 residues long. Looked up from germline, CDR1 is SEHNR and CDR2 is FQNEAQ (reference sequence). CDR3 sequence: CASSLSPGTGVRNTIYF. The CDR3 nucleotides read TGTGCCAGCAGCTTATCACCCGGGACAGGGGTTCGAAACACCATATATTTT.

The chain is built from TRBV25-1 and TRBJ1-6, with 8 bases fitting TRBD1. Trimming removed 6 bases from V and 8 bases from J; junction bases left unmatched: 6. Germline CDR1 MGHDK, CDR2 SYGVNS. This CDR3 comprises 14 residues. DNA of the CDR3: TGTGCCAGCAGAGGGACAGGCCTATATTCACCCCTCCACTTT. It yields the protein CASRGTGLYSPLHF.

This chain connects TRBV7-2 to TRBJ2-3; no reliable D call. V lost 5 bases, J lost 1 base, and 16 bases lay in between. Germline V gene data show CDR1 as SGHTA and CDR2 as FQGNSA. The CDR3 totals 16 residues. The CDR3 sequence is CASSLRELFGTDTQYF. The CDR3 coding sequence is TGTGCCAGCAGCCTTCGAGAACTTTTCGGCACAGATACGCAGTATTTT.

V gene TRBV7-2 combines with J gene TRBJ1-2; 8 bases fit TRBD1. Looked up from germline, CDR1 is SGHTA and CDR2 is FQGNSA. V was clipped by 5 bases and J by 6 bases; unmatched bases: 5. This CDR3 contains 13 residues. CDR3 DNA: TGTGCCAGCAGCCCACAGGGGGGAAATGGCTACACCTTC. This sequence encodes CASSPQGGNGYTF.

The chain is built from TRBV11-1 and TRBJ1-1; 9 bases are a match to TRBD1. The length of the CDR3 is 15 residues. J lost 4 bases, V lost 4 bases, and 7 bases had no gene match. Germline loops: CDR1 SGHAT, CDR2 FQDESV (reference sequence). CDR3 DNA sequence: TGTGCCAGCAGCTCCCCGACAGGGGGACGCACTGAAGCTTTCTTT. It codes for CASSSPTGGRTEAFF.

CDR3 loop: CASSPRQGVNPLHF. CDR3 in DNA: TGTGCCAGCAGTCCCCGACAGGGGGTTAATCCCCTCCACTTT. The rearrangement uses TRBV27 and TRBJ1-6; TRBD1 aligns across 9 bases. The V and J ends lost 5 bases and 13 bases, in that order; junction bases with no gene match: 9. CDR1 and CDR2 from the germline V gene are MNHEY and SMNVEV (reference sequence). This CDR3 has 14 residues.

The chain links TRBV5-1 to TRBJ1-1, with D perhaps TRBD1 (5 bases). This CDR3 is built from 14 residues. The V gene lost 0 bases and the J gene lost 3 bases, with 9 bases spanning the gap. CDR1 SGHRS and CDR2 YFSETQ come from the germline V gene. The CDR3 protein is CASSLAGGDTEAFF. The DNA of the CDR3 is TGCGCCAGCAGCTTGGCCGGGGGGGACACTGAAGCTTTCTTT.

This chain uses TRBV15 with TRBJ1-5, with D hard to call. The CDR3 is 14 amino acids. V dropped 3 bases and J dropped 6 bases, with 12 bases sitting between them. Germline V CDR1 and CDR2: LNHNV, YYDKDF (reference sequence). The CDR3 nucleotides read TGTGCCACCAGCAGCCCGGGATTCGGTCAGCCCCAGCATTTT. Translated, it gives CATSSPGFGQPQHF.

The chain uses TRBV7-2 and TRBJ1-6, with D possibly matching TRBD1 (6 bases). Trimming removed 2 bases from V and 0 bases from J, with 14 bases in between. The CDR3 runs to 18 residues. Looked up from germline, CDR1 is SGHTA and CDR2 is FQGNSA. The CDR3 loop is CASSLWAGTSSYNSPLHF. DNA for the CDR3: TGTGCCAGCAGCTTATGGGCAGGGACAAGCTCCTATAATTCACCCCTCCACTTT.

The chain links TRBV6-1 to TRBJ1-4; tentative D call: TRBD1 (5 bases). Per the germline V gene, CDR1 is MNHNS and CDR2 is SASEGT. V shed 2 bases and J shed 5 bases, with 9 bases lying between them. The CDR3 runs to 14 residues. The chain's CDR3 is CASSEQGTNEKLFF. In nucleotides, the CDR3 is TGTGCCAGCAGTGAACAGGGAACAAATGAAAAACTGTTTTTT.

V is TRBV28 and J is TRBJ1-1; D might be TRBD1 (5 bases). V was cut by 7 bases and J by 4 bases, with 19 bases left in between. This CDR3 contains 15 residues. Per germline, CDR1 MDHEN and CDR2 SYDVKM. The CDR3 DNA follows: TGTGCCAGCAACATTTCGGGGGGTCGGGGCACTGAAGCTTTCTTT. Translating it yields CASNISGGRGTEAFF.

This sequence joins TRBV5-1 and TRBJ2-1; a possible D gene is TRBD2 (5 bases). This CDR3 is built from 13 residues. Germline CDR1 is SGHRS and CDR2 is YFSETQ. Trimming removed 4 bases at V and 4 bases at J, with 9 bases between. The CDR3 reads CASSRPGYNEQFF. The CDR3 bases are TGCGCCAGCAGCCGCCCGGGGTACAATGAGCAGTTCTTC.

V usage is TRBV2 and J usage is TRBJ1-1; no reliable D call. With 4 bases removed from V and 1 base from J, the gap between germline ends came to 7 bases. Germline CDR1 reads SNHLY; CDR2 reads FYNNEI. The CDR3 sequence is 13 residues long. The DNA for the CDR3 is TGTGCCAGCAGTGTACATTCGAACACTGAAGCTTTCTTT. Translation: CASSVHSNTEAFF.

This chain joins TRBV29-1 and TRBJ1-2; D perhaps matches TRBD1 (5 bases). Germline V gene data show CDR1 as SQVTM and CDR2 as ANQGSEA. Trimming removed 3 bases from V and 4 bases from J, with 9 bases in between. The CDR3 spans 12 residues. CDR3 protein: CSVDPGLYGYTF. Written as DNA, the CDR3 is TGCAGCGTTGACCCAGGGCTCTATGGCTACACCTTC.

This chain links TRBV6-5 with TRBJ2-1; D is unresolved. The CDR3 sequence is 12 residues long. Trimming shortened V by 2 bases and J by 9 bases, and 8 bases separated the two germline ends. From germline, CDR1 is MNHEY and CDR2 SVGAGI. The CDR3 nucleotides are TGTGCCAGCAGTTACGATACGGGTGAGCAGTTCTTC. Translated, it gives CASSYDTGEQFF.

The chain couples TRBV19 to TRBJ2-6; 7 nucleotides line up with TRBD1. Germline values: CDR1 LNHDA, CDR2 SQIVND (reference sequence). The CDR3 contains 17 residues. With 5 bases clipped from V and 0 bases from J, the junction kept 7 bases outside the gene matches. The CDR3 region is CASSFRTGYSGANVLTF. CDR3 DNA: TGTGCCAGTAGTTTTCGGACAGGTTACTCTGGGGCCAACGTCCTGACTTTC.

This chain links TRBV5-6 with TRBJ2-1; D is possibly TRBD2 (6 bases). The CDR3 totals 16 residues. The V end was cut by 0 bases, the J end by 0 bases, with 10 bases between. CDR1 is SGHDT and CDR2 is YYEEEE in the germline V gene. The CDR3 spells CASSLVVGGSYNEQFF. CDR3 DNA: TGTGCCAGCAGCTTGGTTGTGGGGGGCTCCTACAATGAGCAGTTCTTC.

The CDR3 spells CASRDYLANYGYTF. CDR3 nucleotide sequence: TGTGCCAGCAGGGACTACCTTGCTAACTATGGCTACACCTTC. The rearrangement links TRBV6-5 to TRBJ1-2, with D unresolved. The ends were cut back, 6 bases at V and 0 bases at J, with 11 bases in the middle. This CDR3 has 14 amino acids. Germline V gene data show CDR1 as MNHEY and CDR2 as SVGAGI.

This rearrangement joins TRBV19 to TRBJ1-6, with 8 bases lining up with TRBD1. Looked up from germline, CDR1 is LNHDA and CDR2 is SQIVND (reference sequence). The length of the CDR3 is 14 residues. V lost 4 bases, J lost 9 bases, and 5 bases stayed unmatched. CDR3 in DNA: TGTGCCAGTAGTACCCAGGGGGCTAGTTCACCCCTCCACTTT. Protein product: CASSTQGASSPLHF. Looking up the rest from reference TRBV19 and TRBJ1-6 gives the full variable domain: DGGITQSPKYLFRKEGQNVTLSCEQNLNHDAMYWYRQDPGQGLRLIYYSQIVNDFQKGDIAEGYSVSREKKESFPLTVTSAQKNPTAFYLCASSTQGASSPLHFGNGTRLTVT.

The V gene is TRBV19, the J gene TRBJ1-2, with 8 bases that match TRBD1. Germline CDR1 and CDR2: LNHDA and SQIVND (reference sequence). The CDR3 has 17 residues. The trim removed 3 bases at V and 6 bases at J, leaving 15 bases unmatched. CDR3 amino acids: CASSIRATGGQVDGYTF. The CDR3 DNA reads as TGTGCCAGTAGTATCCGTGCAACAGGGGGTCAGGTAGATGGCTACACCTTC.